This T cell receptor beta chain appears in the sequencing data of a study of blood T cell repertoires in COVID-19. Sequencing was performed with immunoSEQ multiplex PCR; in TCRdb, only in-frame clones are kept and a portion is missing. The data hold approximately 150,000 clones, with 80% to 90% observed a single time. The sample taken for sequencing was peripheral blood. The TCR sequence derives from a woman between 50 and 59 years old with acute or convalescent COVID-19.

Here the CDR3 reads CASSLEPSSYNEQFF. The CDR3, as DNA: TGCGCCAGCAGCTTAGAGCCCTCATCCTACAATGAGCAGTTCTTC. The V call is TRBV5-1, the J call TRBJ2-1; D not certain. The CDR3 runs to 15 residues. V lost 2 bases and J lost 1, with 10 bases in between. Germline loops: CDR1 SGHRS, CDR2 YFSETQ.